Listed below are T cell receptor beta chains from one sample, sequenced in a study of T cells after yellow fever vaccination. Using its own MiXCR run on the 5' RACE reads, TCRdb lists one record per CDR3 protein. The data show fewer than 150,000 distinct CDR3 sequences, roughly 8% seen once. The sample here was CD4+ T cells sorted from PBMCs, taken 5 days after the yellow fever booster vaccination. The receptors were sampled from a man aged 25-45 years who received the YFV17D yellow fever vaccine. Both conserved end residues are part of each CDR3. The D gene is left open where the match is weak. Only part of the rows carry a size: once, few, many, or a class if the clone is expanded.

j_gene: TRBJ2-1
v_gene: TRBV10-1
d_gene: .
abundance: many
CDR3nt: TGCGCCAGCAGTGAGGCCCTAGCTTATGAGCAGTTCTTC
CDR3aa: CASSEALAYEQFF

j_gene: TRBJ2-3
v_gene: TRBV12-3/TRBV12-4
d_gene: TRBD1
abundance: many
CDR3nt: TGTGCCACCAGTTTGGGGGACAGGAACACAGATACGCAGTATTTT
CDR3aa: CATSLGDRNTDTQYF

j_gene: TRBJ2-1
v_gene: TRBV5-6
d_gene: TRBD2
abundance: many
CDR3nt: TGTGCCAGCAAACTAGCGGGAACTACGAACAATGAGCAGTTCTTC
CDR3aa: CASKLAGTTNNEQFF

j_gene: TRBJ2-1
v_gene: TRBV20-1
d_gene: TRBD2
abundance: many
CDR3nt: TGCAGTGCTAGGGTTAGCGGGAGAAGCGACGATGAGCAGTTCTTC
CDR3aa: CSARVSGRSDDEQFF

j_gene: TRBJ2-1
v_gene: TRBV5-1
d_gene: TRBD2
abundance: many
CDR3nt: TGCGCCAGCAGCTCTATAGCGGGAGGAAACTCCTACAATGAGCAGTTCTTC
CDR3aa: CASSSIAGGNSYNEQFF

j_gene: TRBJ2-5
v_gene: TRBV18
d_gene: .
abundance: many
CDR3nt: TGTGCCAGCTCACCGGAGCCCAGGGAGACCCAGTACTTC
CDR3aa: CASSPEPRETQYF

j_gene: TRBJ2-3
v_gene: TRBV12-3/TRBV12-4
d_gene: TRBD1
abundance: .
CDR3nt: TGTGCCAGCAGTTTAATGGGGACAGGGGGCAGTAGGACAGATACGCAGTATTTT
CDR3aa: CASSLMGTGGSRTDTQYF

j_gene: TRBJ2-5
v_gene: TRBV4-3
d_gene: TRBD2
abundance: .
CDR3nt: TGCGCCAGCAGCCAAGCACTAGCGGGGTCCCTCGGGACCCAGTACTTC
CDR3aa: CASSQALAGSLGTQYF

j_gene: TRBJ2-7
v_gene: TRBV28
d_gene: .
abundance: many
CDR3nt: TGTGCCAGCAGTCCCCATGGCTACGAGCAGTACTTC
CDR3aa: CASSPHGYEQYF

j_gene: TRBJ1-1
v_gene: TRBV18
d_gene: TRBD1
abundance: many
CDR3nt: TGTGCCAGCTCACCCACGACAGGGAGGAACACTGAAGCTTTCTTT
CDR3aa: CASSPTTGRNTEAFF

j_gene: TRBJ2-2
v_gene: TRBV2
d_gene: TRBD2
abundance: once
CDR3nt: TGTGCCAGCAGTTTAGATTCCGGCGGGAGGGAGAATACCGGGGAGCTGTTTTTT
CDR3aa: CASSLDSGGRENTGELFF

j_gene: TRBJ2-7
v_gene: TRBV20-1
d_gene: .
abundance: many
CDR3nt: TGCAGTGCTAGTCCTTTCGGGAACTACGAGCAGTACTTC
CDR3aa: CSASPFGNYEQYF

j_gene: TRBJ2-6
v_gene: TRBV11-1
d_gene: TRBD1
abundance: .
CDR3nt: TGTGCCAGCAGCGGCCGGACAGGGGGCTTCTCCTCTGGGGCCAACGTCCTGACTTTC
CDR3aa: CASSGRTGGFSSGANVLTF

j_gene: TRBJ1-5
v_gene: TRBV7-2
d_gene: .
abundance: many
CDR3nt: TGTGCCAGCAGCCAACGACAGGTTAGCAATCAGCCCCAGCATTTT
CDR3aa: CASSQRQVSNQPQHF

j_gene: TRBJ2-1
v_gene: TRBV29-1
d_gene: .
abundance: many
CDR3nt: TGCAGCGCTGGATACAATGAGCAGTTCTTC
CDR3aa: CSAGYNEQFF

j_gene: TRBJ1-2
v_gene: TRBV6-1
d_gene: .
abundance: many
CDR3nt: TGTGCCAGCAGTCTCGGACCGGCCTATGGCTACACCTTC
CDR3aa: CASSLGPAYGYTF

j_gene: TRBJ2-5
v_gene: TRBV28
d_gene: .
abundance: many
CDR3nt: TGTGCCAGCAGTTTGGGACGGACCGTTAGGACCCAGTACTTC
CDR3aa: CASSLGRTVRTQYF

j_gene: TRBJ2-2
v_gene: TRBV12-3/TRBV12-4
d_gene: .
abundance: many
CDR3nt: TGTGCCAGCAGTACGGGTAGCACCGGGGAGCTGTTTTTT
CDR3aa: CASSTGSTGELFF

j_gene: TRBJ1-1
v_gene: TRBV19
d_gene: .
abundance: many
CDR3nt: TGTGCCTCCACCATAGGCGGGAACACTGAAGCTTTCTTT
CDR3aa: CASTIGGNTEAFF

j_gene: TRBJ2-7
v_gene: TRBV30
d_gene: TRBD2
abundance: many
CDR3nt: TGTGCCTGGAGTCCCCGACTAGCGGGATTTACCTACGAGCAGTACTTC
CDR3aa: CAWSPRLAGFTYEQYF

j_gene: TRBJ2-7
v_gene: TRBV19
d_gene: .
abundance: few
CDR3nt: TGTGCCAGTAGTGTGCGGAGGGGTCCTTACGAGCAGTACTTC
CDR3aa: CASSVRRGPYEQYF

j_gene: TRBJ2-4
v_gene: TRBV20-1
d_gene: .
abundance: many
CDR3nt: TGCAGTGCTAGAGCTGAGGGACGGGACATTCAGTACTTC
CDR3aa: CSARAEGRDIQYF

j_gene: TRBJ1-3
v_gene: TRBV20-1
d_gene: .
abundance: many
CDR3nt: TGCAGTGCTAGGTCAGGGCGCTCTGGAAACACCATATATTTT
CDR3aa: CSARSGRSGNTIYF

j_gene: TRBJ2-5
v_gene: TRBV20-1
d_gene: TRBD2
abundance: many
CDR3nt: TGCAGTGCGGGGGGACTAGCGGGAATAGGGAAGGAGACCCAGTACTTC
CDR3aa: CSAGGLAGIGKETQYF

j_gene: TRBJ2-3
v_gene: TRBV2
d_gene: .
abundance: few
CDR3nt: TGTGCCAGCAGACGGACCCCGGCGGGTGGCACAGATACGCAGTATTTT
CDR3aa: CASRRTPAGGTDTQYF